Shown below are 14 T cell receptor beta chains from a single sample sequenced in a study of blood T cells in healthy people across ages. Alongside a J-beta primer mix, a sample-barcoded 5' primer served in a second PCR lasting roughly 7 to 11 cycles. TCRdb ran MiXCR on the 5' RACE reads and lists one entry per CDR3 protein. Of over 600,000 distinct CDR3 sequences in the sample, roughly 43% were seen once. Material: blood. These receptor sequences come from an elderly man in good health.

This clonotype was recorded only once. Being one base from a much bigger clone, this may be a read error. The rearrangement uses TRBV14 and TRBJ2-7; D may be TRBD1 or TRBD2 (5 bases each). There are 14 residues in the CDR3. CDR1 and CDR2 from the germline V gene are SGHDN and FVKESK. The V end lost 1 base, the J end lost 2 bases, and 9 bases lay between the germline ends. The CDR3 DNA is TGTGCCAGCAGCCAAGCGAGGGGAGCCTACGAGCAGTACTTC. It specifies CASSQARGAYEQYF.

The rearrangement links TRBV3-1 to TRBJ2-5; possibly TRBD2 for D (7 bases). V was shortened by 0 bases and J by 11 bases, with 22 bases between the two germline ends. From germline, CDR1 is LGHDT and CDR2 YNNKEL (reference sequence). CDR3 size: 16 residues. In DNA, the CDR3 is TGTGCCAGCAGCCAAGACCGGGGGGCTAGGGGCAATGAGCAGTACTTC. This sequence encodes CASSQDRGARGNEQYF.

The rearrangement uses TRBV30 and TRBJ1-4; D call uncertain. Germline V gene sequence: CDR1 GTSNPN, CDR2 SVGIG (reference sequence). The CDR3 spans 11 residues. V lost 2 bases and J lost 8, with 6 bases in between. The CDR3 DNA reads as TGTGCCTGGAGTTGGGCCGAAAAACTGTTTTTT. It encodes CAWSWAEKLFF. Looking up the rest from reference TRBV30 and TRBJ1-4 gives the full variable domain: SQTIHQWPATLVQPVGSPLSLECTVEGTSNPNLYWYRQAAGRGLQLLFYSVGIGQISSEVPQNLSASRPQDRQFILSSKKLLLSDSGFYLCAWSWAEKLFFGSGTQLSVL.

The chain recombines TRBV7-9 with TRBJ1-2, with no clear D. The V and J ends lost 3 bases and 0 bases respectively, with 5 bases between them. This CDR3 has 13 residues. The germline V gene has CDR1 SEHNR and CDR2 FQNEAQ (reference sequence). The CDR3, as DNA: TGTGCCAGCAGCTTGGATGCTAACTATGGCTACACCTTC. This gives the protein CASSLDANYGYTF.

J is TRBJ1-2 and V is TRBV5-1, with TRBD1 as a possible D gene (6 bases). The germline gives CDR1 SGHRS, CDR2 YFSETQ. The CDR3 loop spans 15 amino acids. The V and J ends lost 5 bases and 1 base respectively, with 15 bases between them. CDR3 bases: TGCGCCAGCAGTATGAAGACAGGAAATAACTATGGCTACACCTTC. This codes for CASSMKTGNNYGYTF.

The chain carries TRBV10-1 and TRBJ1-1; weak D call: TRBD1 (6 bases). CDR1 WNHNN and CDR2 SYGVQD come from the germline V gene (reference sequence). This CDR3 has 15 residues. V was cut by 8 bases and J by 3 bases, with 19 bases left in between. The CDR3 nucleotides are TGCGCCAGCCTTGAGGGGGGGAGAGGAGACACTGAAGCTTTCTTT. Its translation is CASLEGGRGDTEAFF.

This clonotype was seen more than once but under ten times. This chain uses TRBV20-1 with TRBJ1-4, with D unclear. The CDR3 contains 12 residues. The germline CDR1 and CDR2 sequences are DFQATT and SNEGSKA (reference sequence). Between the trimmed V and J ends, which lost 1 base and 5 bases, there was a span of 5 bases. This chain's CDR3 is CSARGNNEKLFF. In nucleotides, the CDR3 is TGCAGTGCTAGAGGGAACAATGAAAAACTGTTTTTT.

The count of this clonotype is one. CDR3 in amino acids: CASSVVVADTQYF. The CDR3 region has the DNA TGTGCCAGCAGCGTAGTGGTAGCAGATACGCAGTATTTT. This chain joins TRBV9 and TRBJ2-3; no firm D call. This CDR3 has 13 amino acids. Trimming removed 0 bases at V and 4 bases at J, with 6 bases between. CDR1 SGDLS and CDR2 YYNGEE come from the germline V gene.

This clonotype was seen a few times. The chain carries TRBV7-2 and TRBJ2-3, with 14 bases matching TRBD2. V lost 1 base, J lost 8 bases, and 11 bases stayed unmatched. This CDR3 has 18 residues. Looked up from germline, CDR1 is SGHTA and CDR2 is FQGNSA. The CDR3 protein is CASSLVGSGTSGGGTQYF. The CDR3 nucleotides read TGTGCCAGCAGCTTAGTTGGTTCGGGGACTAGCGGGGGTGGTACGCAGTATTTT.

The chain has TRBV25-1 and TRBJ1-6; the match to TRBD1 covers 9 bases. The CDR3 has 16 residues. Germline CDR1 MGHDK, CDR2 SYGVNS. V dropped 6 bases and J dropped 9; count of bases not matched to a gene: 12. The CDR3 region is CASRDGQGRSFSPLHF. CDR3 coding DNA: TGTGCCAGCAGGGACGGACAGGGGCGAAGCTTTTCACCCCTCCACTTT.

J is TRBJ2-1 and V is TRBV20-1, with TRBD2 matching 12 bases. Germline values: CDR1 DFQATT, CDR2 SNEGSKA (reference sequence). The CDR3 is 18 residues long. Trimming at V came to 1 base and at J to 5 bases, leaving 12 bases not matched to a gene. Here the CDR3 reads CSARGGLAGGPRHNEQFF. CDR3 in DNA: TGCAGTGCTAGAGGGGGGCTAGCGGGAGGGCCGAGGCACAATGAGCAGTTCTTC.

Turning to this clonotype: It is likely a read error, because the conserved phenylalanine at the end of the CDR3 is missing. The V call is TRBV15, the J call TRBJ2-7, with D possibly TRBD1 on 5 matching bases. The DNA end is a closer match to TRBJ2-5, so the J assignment may be wrong. The CDR3 loop spans 13 amino acids. Per germline, CDR1 LNHNV and CDR2 YYDKDF (reference sequence). The CDR3 region has the DNA TGTGCCACCAGTCCTAGGACACAGAGGACCCAGTACTTA. The encoded protein is CATSPRTQRTQYL.

This clonotype has at least ten counts. The J gene is TRBJ2-7, the V gene TRBV4-3; TRBD2 matches at 9 bases. After removal of 0 bases from V and 2 bases from J, the junction contained 8 bases not matched to a gene. The CDR3 has 17 amino acids. CDR1 and CDR2 from the germline V gene are LGHNA and YSLEER. The DNA for the CDR3 is TGCGCCAGCAGCCAAGATTTGGCTAGCGGGATCGCCTACGAGCAGTACTTC. It translates to CASSQDLASGIAYEQYF.

This clonotype was detected a few times. The chain employs TRBV9 and TRBJ2-4; 12 bases align to TRBD2. The CDR3 loop spans 19 amino acids. J gave up 3 bases and V 4 bases, and 14 bases lay outside the gene matches. Germline V gene sequence: CDR1 SGDLS, CDR2 YYNGEE. The CDR3 nucleotides read TGTGCCAGCAGCCCCCGGGCTAGCGGGGGGGCATCGAGCAAAAACATTCAGTACTTC. This translates into CASSPRASGGASSKNIQYF.